This is a list of T cell receptor beta chains from one sample in a study of cytomegalovirus exposure and HLA in healthy donors. This table comes from immunoSEQ multiplex PCR, and its TCRdb copy is limited to in-frame clones, with some not included. This repertoire shows some 140,000 clones, 66% found once; its top ten account for approximately 1.6%. Sequences were obtained from PBMCs. Receptors were obtained from a human donor in good health. Each CDR3 is given with its conserved first and last residue. D genes are given only for firm matches. Size values are once, few and many counts, or a class for expanded clones, and some rows have none.

>-|TRBD1|TRBJ1-2|TRBV12-5
CASGLVLGTGGKYGYTF
TGTGCTAGTGGTTTGGTATTGGGAACAGGGGGAAAGTATGGCTACACCTTC
>once|-|TRBJ1-1|TRBV10-2
CASSESALNTEAFF
TGCGCCAGCAGTGAGTCGGCCTTGAACACTGAAGCTTTCTTT
>few|TRBD2|TRBJ2-7|TRBV4-3
CASSQEMPLDSREPYEQYF
TGCGCCAGCAGCCAAGAGATGCCCCTGGACTCGCGGGAGCCCTACGAGCAGTACTTC
>few|TRBD1|TRBJ2-1|TRBV28
CASNVDRGYNEQFF
TGTGCCAGTAACGTAGACAGGGGATACAATGAGCAGTTCTTC
>-|TRBD1|TRBJ2-7|TRBV7-9
CASSILEGQGGYEQYF
TGTGCCAGCAGCATCCTGGAGGGACAGGGTGGCTACGAGCAGTACTTC
>few|TRBD2|TRBJ2-5|TRBV5-1
CASSFGTSETQYF
TGCGCCAGCAGCTTTGGGACTAGTGAGACCCAGTACTTC
>-|-|TRBJ1-1|TRBV19
CASAAHPSNTEAFF
TGTGCCAGTGCCGCACACCCCTCGAACACTGAAGCTTTCTTT
>-|TRBD2|TRBJ2-3|TRBV29-1
CSVEILAGAVPSGFWDTQYF
TGCAGCGTTGAAATTCTAGCGGGAGCAGTTCCCAGTGGGTTTTGGGATACGCAGTATTTT
>-|-|TRBJ1-1|TRBV10-3
CAISEMTANQEAFF
TGTGCCATCAGTGAGATGACTGCAAACCAGGAAGCTTTCTTT
>once|-|TRBJ1-2|TRBV15
CATSRDWGGNYGYTF
TGTGCCACCAGCAGAGATTGGGGGGGGAACTATGGCTACACCTTC
>-|TRBD1|TRBJ2-1|TRBV29-1
CSVRQGAANEQFF
TGCAGCGTTCGACAGGGGGCGGCCAATGAGCAGTTCTTC
>once|TRBD2|TRBJ2-1|TRBV7-3
CASSGTSGGNEQFF
TGTGCCAGCAGCGGGACTAGCGGGGGGAATGAGCAGTTCTTC
>-|TRBD2|TRBJ2-1|TRBV5-1
CASSLGGGRVHYNEQFF
TGCGCCAGCAGCTTGGGTGGCGGGAGGGTGCATTACAATGAGCAGTTCTTC
>-|TRBD2|TRBJ2-1|TRBV9
CASSVEGLAGSRRSYNEQFF
TGTGCCAGCAGCGTCGAGGGACTAGCGGGATCCCGAAGGTCCTACAATGAGCAGTTCTTC
>-|-|TRBJ2-7|TRBV2
CASSELLVDSEQYF
TGTGCCAGCAGTGAACTCCTTGTAGACTCCGAGCAGTACTTC